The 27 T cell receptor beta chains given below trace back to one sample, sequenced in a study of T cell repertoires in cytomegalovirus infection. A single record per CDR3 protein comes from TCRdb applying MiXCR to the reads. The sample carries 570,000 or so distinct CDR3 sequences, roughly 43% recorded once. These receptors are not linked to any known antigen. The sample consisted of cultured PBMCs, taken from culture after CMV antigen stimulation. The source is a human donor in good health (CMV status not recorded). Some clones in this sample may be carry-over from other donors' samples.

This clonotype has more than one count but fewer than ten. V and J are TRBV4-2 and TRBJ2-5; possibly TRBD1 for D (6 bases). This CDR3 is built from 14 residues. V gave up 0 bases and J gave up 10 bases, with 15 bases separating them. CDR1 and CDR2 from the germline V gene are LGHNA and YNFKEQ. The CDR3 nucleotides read TGTGCCAGCAGCCAAGATCGGGCCCTCAGGGGCCAGTACTTC. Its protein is CASSQDRALRGQYF.

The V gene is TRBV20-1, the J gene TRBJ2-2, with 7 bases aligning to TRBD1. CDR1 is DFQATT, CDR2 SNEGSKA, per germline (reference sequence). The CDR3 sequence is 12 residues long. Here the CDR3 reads CSGTTGPGELFF. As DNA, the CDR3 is TGCAGCGGGACGACAGGGCCCGGGGAGCTGTTTTTT.

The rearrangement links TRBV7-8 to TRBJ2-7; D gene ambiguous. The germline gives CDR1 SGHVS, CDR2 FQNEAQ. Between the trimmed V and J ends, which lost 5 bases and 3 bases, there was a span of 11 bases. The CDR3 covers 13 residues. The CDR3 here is CASSTTRSYEQYF. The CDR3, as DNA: TGTGCCAGCAGCACCACCCGGAGCTACGAGCAGTACTTC.

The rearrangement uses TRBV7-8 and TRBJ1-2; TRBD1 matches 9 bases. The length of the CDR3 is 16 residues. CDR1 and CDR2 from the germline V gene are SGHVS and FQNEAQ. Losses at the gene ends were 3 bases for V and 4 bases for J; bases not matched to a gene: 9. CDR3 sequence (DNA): TGTGCCAGCAGCTTGGGGGGGGGGGGACAGGGCTATGGCTACACCTTC. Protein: CASSLGGGGQGYGYTF. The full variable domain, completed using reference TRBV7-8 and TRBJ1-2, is GAGVSQSPRYKVAKRGQDVALRCDPISGHVSLFWYQQALGQGPEFLTYFQNEAQLDKSGLPSDRFFAERPEGSVSTLKIQRTQQEDSAVYLCASSLGGGGQGYGYTFGSGTRLTVV.

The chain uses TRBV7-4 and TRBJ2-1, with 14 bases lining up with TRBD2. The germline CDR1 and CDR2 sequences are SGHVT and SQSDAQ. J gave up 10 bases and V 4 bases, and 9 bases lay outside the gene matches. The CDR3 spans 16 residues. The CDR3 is CASSSRTSGRSEEQFF. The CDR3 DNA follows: TGTGCCAGCAGCTCCCGGACTAGCGGGAGGTCGGAGGAGCAGTTCTTC.

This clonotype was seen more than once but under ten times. CDR3 sequence reads: CASSLRGVERFF. DNA for the CDR3: TGTGCCAGCAGCCTGCGGGGGGTCGAGAGGTTCTTC. The chain recombines TRBV7-8 with TRBJ2-1, with 8 bases fitting TRBD2. V dropped 5 bases and J dropped 15; count of bases not matched to a gene: 9. Germline loops: CDR1 SGHVS, CDR2 FQNEAQ. The CDR3 length is 12 residues.

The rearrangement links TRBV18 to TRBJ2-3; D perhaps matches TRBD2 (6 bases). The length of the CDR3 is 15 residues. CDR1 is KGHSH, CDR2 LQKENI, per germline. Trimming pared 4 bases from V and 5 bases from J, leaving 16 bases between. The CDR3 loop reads CASSLMRLVGDTQYF. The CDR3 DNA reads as TGTGCCAGCTCACTAATGAGACTAGTCGGAGATACGCAGTATTTT.

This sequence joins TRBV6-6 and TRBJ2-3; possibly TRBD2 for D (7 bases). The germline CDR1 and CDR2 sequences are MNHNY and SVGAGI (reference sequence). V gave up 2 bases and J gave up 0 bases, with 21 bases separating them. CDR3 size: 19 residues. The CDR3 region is CASSYRGGSGTRSTDTQYF. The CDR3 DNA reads TGTGCCAGCAGTTACAGAGGGGGGAGCGGGACAAGGAGCACAGATACGCAGTATTTT.

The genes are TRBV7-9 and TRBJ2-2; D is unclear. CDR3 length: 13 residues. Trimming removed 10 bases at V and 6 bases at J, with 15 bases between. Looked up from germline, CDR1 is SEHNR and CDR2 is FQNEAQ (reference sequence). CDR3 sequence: CATAEGFSGELFF. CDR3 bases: TGTGCCACCGCGGAAGGTTTTTCCGGGGAGCTGTTTTTT.

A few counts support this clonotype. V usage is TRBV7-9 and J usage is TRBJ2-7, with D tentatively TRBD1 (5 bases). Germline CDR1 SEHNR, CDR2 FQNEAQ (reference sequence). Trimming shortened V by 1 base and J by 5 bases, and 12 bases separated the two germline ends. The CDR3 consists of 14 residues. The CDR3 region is CASSLGGRAHEQYF. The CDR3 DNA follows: TGTGCCAGCAGCTTAGGAGGCAGGGCCCACGAGCAGTACTTC. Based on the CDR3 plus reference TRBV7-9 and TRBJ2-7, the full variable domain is DTGVSQNPRHKITKRGQNVTFRCDPISEHNRLYWYRQTLGQGPEFLTYFQNEAQLEKSRLLSDRFSAERPKGSFSTLEIQRTEQGDSAMYLCASSLGGRAHEQYFGPGTRLTVT.

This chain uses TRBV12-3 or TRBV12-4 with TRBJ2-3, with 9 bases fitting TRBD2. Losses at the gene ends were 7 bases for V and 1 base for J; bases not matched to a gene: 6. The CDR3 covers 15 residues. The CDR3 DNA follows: TGTGCCAGCAATCTAGCGGGGCATCGCACAGATACGCAGTATTTT. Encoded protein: CASNLAGHRTDTQYF.

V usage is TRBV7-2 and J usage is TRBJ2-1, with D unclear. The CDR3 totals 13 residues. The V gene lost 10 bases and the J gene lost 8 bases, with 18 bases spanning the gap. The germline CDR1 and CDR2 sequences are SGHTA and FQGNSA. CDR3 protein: CATSGPTSDEQFF. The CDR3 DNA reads TGTGCCACCTCCGGGCCAACATCGGATGAGCAGTTCTTC.

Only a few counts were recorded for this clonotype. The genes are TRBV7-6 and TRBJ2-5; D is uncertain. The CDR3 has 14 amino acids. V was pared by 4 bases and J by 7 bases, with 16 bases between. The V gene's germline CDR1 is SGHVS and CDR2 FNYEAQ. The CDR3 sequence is CASSSPRPLGTQYF. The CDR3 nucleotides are TGTGCCAGCAGCTCTCCCAGGCCTTTAGGGACCCAGTACTTC.

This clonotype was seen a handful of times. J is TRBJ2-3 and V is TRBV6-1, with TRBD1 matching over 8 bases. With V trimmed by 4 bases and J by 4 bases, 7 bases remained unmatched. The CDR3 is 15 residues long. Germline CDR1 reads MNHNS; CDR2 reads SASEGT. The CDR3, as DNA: TGTGCCAGCAGTGTAGGACAGGGAATTTCAGATACGCAGTATTTT. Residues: CASSVGQGISDTQYF.

CDR3 protein: CASSGTVNSPLHF. CDR3 DNA sequence: TGTGCCAGCTCCGGGACAGTTAATTCACCCCTCCACTTT. This chain connects TRBV28 to TRBJ1-6, with TRBD1 identical over 7 bases. Looked up from germline, CDR1 is MDHEN and CDR2 is SYDVKM. J gave up 6 bases and V 8 bases, and 4 bases lay outside the gene matches. This CDR3 spans 13 amino acids. Full variable domain (outside the CDR3, taken from reference TRBV28 and TRBJ1-6): DVKVTQSSRYLVKRTGEKVFLECVQDMDHENMFWYRQDPGLGLRLIYFSYDVKMKEKGDIPEGYSVSREKKERFSLILESASTNQTSMYLCASSGTVNSPLHFGNGTRLTVT.

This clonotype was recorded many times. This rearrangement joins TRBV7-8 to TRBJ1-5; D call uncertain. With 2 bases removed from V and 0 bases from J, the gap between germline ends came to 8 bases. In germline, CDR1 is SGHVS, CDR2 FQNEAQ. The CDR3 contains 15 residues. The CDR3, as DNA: TGTGCCAGCAGCTTATTTTCGGGTAGCAATCAGCCCCAGCATTTT. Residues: CASSLFSGSNQPQHF.

The CDR3 sequence is CASSLSGGRNTIYF. CDR3 in DNA: TGTGCCAGCAGCTTATCCGGGGGAAGAAACACCATATATTTT. This rearrangement joins TRBV11-2 to TRBJ1-3; a weak D match, TRBD1 (5 bases). Germline values: CDR1 SGHAT, CDR2 FQNNGV. This CDR3 spans 14 amino acids. V was shortened by 2 bases and J by 5 bases, with 10 bases between the two germline ends.

Here the CDR3 reads CASRGRGGNQPQHF. The CDR3 DNA follows: TGTGCCAGCCGCGGACGGGGCGGCAATCAGCCCCAGCATTTT. The chain carries TRBV7-3 and TRBJ1-5, with D perhaps TRBD1 (5 bases). The CDR3 extends over 14 amino acids. Trimming stripped 8 bases from V and 2 bases from J, with 13 bases between. CDR1 SGHTA and CDR2 FQGTGA come from the germline V gene.

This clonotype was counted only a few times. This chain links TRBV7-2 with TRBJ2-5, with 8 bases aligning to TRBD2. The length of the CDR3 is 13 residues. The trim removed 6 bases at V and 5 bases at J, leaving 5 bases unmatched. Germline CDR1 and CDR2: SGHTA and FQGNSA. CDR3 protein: CASRASSGETQYF. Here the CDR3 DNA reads TGTGCCAGCAGAGCATCTAGCGGGGAGACCCAGTACTTC.

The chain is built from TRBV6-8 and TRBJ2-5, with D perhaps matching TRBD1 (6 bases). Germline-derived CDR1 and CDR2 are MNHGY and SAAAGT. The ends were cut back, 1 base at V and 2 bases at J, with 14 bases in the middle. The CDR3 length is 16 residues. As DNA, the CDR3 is TGTGCCAGCAGTTACTTTCCTCAGGGGCGGCAAGAGACCCAGTACTTC. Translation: CASSYFPQGRQETQYF.

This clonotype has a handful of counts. The CDR3 nucleotides read TGTGCCAGCAGCTCGAACGACAGGGTCATCTACGAGCAGTACTTC. It translates to CASSSNDRVIYEQYF. J is TRBJ2-7 and V is TRBV7-2, with 7 bases that match TRBD1. J was trimmed by 3 bases and V by 4 bases; bases with no gene match: 9. Germline CDR1 is SGHTA and CDR2 is FQGNSA. This CDR3 has 15 residues.

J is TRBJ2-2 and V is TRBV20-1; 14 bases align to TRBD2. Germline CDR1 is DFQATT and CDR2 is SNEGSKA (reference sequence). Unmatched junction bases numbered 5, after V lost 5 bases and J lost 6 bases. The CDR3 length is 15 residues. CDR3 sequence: CSASATSGGAGELFF. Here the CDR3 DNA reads TGCAGTGCTTCAGCGACTAGCGGGGGGGCCGGGGAGCTGTTTTTT.

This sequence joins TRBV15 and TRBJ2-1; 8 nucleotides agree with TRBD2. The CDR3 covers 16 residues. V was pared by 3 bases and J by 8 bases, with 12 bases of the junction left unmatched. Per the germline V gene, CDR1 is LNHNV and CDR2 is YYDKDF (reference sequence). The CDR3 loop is CATSSSPGLGRDEQFF. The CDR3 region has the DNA TGTGCCACCAGCAGCTCTCCGGGACTAGGCCGCGATGAGCAGTTCTTC.

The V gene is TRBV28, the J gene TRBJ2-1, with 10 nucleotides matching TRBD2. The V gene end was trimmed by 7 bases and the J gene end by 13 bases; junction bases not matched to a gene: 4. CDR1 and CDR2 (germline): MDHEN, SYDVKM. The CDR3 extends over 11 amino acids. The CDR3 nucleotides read TGTGCCAGCATCCTAGCGGGAGTTCAGTTCTTC. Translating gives CASILAGVQFF.

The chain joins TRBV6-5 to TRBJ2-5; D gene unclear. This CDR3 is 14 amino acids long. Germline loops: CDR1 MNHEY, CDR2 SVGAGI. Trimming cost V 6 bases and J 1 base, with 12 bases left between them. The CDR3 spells CASRQMGGQETQYF. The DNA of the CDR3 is TGTGCCAGCAGGCAAATGGGCGGCCAAGAGACCCAGTACTTC.

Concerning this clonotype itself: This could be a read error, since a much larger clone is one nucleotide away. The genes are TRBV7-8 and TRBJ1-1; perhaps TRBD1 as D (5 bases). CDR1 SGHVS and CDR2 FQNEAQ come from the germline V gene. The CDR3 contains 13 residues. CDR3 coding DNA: TGTGCCAGCAGCTTAGATCCAGGGACTGAAGCTTCCTTT. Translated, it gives CASSLDPGTEASF.

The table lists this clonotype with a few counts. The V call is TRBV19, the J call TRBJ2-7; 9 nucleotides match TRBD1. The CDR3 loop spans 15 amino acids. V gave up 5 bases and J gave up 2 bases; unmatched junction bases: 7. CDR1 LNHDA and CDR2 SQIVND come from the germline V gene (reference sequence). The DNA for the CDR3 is TGTGCCAGTAGTTATCGGACAGGGGCCACCTACGAGCAGTACTTC. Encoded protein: CASSYRTGATYEQYF.